The following is a T cell receptor beta chain sequence with its context. Its antigen is not identified. This sample stems from a study of radiotherapy plus CTLA-4 blockade in lung cancer. The wider study: Patients showed objective responses in roughly 18% of cases, and disease control was achieved by over 25%. Findings of the study overall: TCR clones from tumors expanded in blood after radiotherapy plus ipilimumab.

Here immunoSEQ multiplex PCR was the method, and the copy in TCRdb shows in-frame clones only, minus some. The data show 95,000 to 150,000 clones, 85% to 90% seen once. This clonotype was obtained from a human donor with non-small cell lung cancer that progressed on radiotherapy plus ipilimumab. This specimen consisted of peripheral blood, obtained from a patient treated with radiotherapy plus ipilimumab.

The CDR3 here is CASSDRVSYEQYF. In DNA, the CDR3 is TGTGCCAGCAGCGACAGGGTTTCCTACGAGCAGTACTTC. The gene calls are TRBV4-2 and TRBJ2-7, with 7 bases lining up with TRBD1. J gave up 1 base and V 5 bases, and 2 bases lay outside the gene matches. Germline-derived CDR1 and CDR2 are LGHNA and YNFKEQ. The CDR3 extends over 13 amino acids.